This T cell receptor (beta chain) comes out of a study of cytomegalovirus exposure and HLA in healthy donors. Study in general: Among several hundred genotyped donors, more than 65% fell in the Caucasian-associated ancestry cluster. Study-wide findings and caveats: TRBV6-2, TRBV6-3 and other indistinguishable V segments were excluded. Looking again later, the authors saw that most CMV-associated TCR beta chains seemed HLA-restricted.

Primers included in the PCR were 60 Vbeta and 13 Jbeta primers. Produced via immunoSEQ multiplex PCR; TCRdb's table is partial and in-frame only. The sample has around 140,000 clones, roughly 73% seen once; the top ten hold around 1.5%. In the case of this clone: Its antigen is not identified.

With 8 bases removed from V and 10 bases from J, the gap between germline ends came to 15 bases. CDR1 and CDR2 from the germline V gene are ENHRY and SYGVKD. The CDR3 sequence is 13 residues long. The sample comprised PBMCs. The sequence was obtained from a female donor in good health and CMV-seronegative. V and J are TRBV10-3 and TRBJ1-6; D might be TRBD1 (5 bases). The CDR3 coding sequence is TGTGCCATCTTTCAGGGAAGTCGATCACCCCTCCACTTT. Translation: CAIFQGSRSPLHF.